This T cell receptor beta chain was sequenced for a study of response to subunit inactivated influenza vaccine. Findings and caveats of the study: Each seasonal flu vaccination may recruit only limited new T cells, authors suggested.

TCRdb used MiXCR to reprocess the RT-PCR reads, holding one entry per CDR3 protein. The data show under 200,000 distinct CDR3 sequences, 9.5% to 13% seen once. To note about this clonotype: Its antigen is not known.

The sample in question was non-naive T cells sorted from PBMCs, obtained roughly 46 days after vaccination. This clonotype was sampled from a man in his fifties or sixties who received an inactivated influenza vaccine.

CDR3 nucleotides: TGTGCCAGCAGTTACGGGGGCGGGACGAATGAGCAGTTCTTC. It is translated as CASSYGGGTNEQFF. The chain joins TRBV6-2 or TRBV6-3 to TRBJ2-1, with D possibly called TRBD1 or TRBD2 (6 bases each). The germline V gene encodes CDR1 MNHEY and CDR2 SVGEGT. V shed 2 bases and J shed 7 bases, with 12 bases lying between them. This CDR3 has 14 amino acids.